Reported below is one T cell receptor (beta chain). The sample comes from a study of blood T cell repertoires in COVID-19. About the study: The cDNA or gDNA used as material had been derived from T cells, B-cell-depleted T cells, or PBMCs.

Produced via immunoSEQ multiplex PCR; TCRdb's table is partial and in-frame only. The sample has approximately 410,000 clones; about nine tenths are singletons. The clonotype comes from a woman younger than 45 with active or convalescent COVID-19. The sample was peripheral blood.

CDR3 residues: CASSPLPGLERADTQYF. The CDR3, as DNA: TGTGCCAGCAGTCCACTCCCCGGGCTAGAGAGGGCAGATACGCAGTATTTT. The chain combines TRBV27 with TRBJ2-3; maybe TRBD2 (5 bases). The CDR3 is 17 residues long. CDR1 is MNHEY, CDR2 SMNVEV, per germline (reference sequence). V lost 5 bases to trimming and J lost 4 bases, with 22 bases between them.